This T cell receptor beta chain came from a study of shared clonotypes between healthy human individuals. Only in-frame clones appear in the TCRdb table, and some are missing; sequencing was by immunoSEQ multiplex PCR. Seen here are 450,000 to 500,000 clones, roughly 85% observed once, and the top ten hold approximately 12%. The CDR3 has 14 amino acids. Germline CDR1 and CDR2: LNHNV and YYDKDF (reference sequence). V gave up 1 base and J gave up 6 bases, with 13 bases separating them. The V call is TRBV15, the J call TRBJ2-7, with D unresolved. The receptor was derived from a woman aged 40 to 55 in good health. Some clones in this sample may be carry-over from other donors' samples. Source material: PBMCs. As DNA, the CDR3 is TGTGCCACCAGCAGAGGGGAAGGGCGTCGCGAGCAGTACTTC. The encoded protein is CATSRGEGRREQYF.